Presented here are 6 T cell receptor beta chains from one specimen sequenced in a study of CXCR3-negative and CXCR3-positive naive CD8 T cells. cDNA libraries for TRB were generated by 5' RACE incorporating UMI labels. After re-calling the 5' RACE reads, TCRdb lists one entry per CDR3 protein, DNA absent. This sample's clone table lists about 40,000 distinct CDR3 sequences. Sequencing was carried out using memory CD8+ T cells from blood. The origin of the receptors is a human donor in good health. Some clones in this sample may be carry-over from other donors' samples.

This sequence joins TRBV3-1 and TRBJ1-1. The CDR3 contains 13 residues. CDR1 LGHDT and CDR2 YNNKEL come from the germline V gene (reference sequence). CDR3 sequence: CASSQVTGGEAFF.

This rearrangement joins TRBV4-3 to TRBJ1-6. This CDR3 spans 15 amino acids. Germline CDR1 reads LGHNA; CDR2 reads YSLEER. CDR3 in amino acids: CASSQYLDTNSPLHF.

The chain has TRBV7-6 and TRBJ2-5. This CDR3 contains 14 residues. Per germline, CDR1 SGHVS and CDR2 FNYEAQ. The CDR3 loop reads CASSLVLYQETQHF.

CDR3: CATSRDLSGTETQYF. The rearrangement links TRBV15 to TRBJ2-5; the D gene TCRdb calls, TRBD2, cannot be checked with no DNA. Germline values: CDR1 LNHNV, CDR2 YYDKDF (reference sequence). CDR3 length: 15 amino acids.

This sequence joins TRBV29-1 and TRBJ1-3. The CDR3 runs 13 residues. Germline loops: CDR1 SQVTM, CDR2 ANQGSEA. The CDR3 reads CSVDEGSGNTIYF.

The rearrangement uses TRBV6-2 or TRBV6-3 and TRBJ1-4. Germline V gene data show CDR1 as MNHEY and CDR2 as SVGEGT. The CDR3 length is 16 residues. CDR3 sequence reads: CASSSESDSTNEKLFF.